These 22 T cell receptor beta chains were sequenced from one sample in a study of cytomegalovirus exposure and HLA in healthy donors (dated by TCRdb to about 2017). Library prep was done by the immunoSEQ multiplex PCR assay. For the multiplex PCR, a mixture combining 60 forward primers for TCR Vbeta segments and 13 reverse primers for TCR Jbeta segments was used. In its TCRdb copy, this immuneACCESS table keeps in-frame sequences only and misses some clones. Where compared with another copy, unresolved V genes explain less than half of these, and the others have no known cause. The sample table holds over 60,000 clones, of which roughly 65% were seen once. Of the sample, about 15% is held by the ten largest clones. The sample comprised PBMCs. The receptors here all came from a male donor in good health and CMV-seropositive.

This rearrangement joins TRBV6-5 to TRBJ1-1; 9 bases are a match to TRBD1. This CDR3 is built from 14 residues. The V gene end was trimmed by 5 bases and the J gene end by 5 bases; junction bases not matched to a gene: 6. Germline loops: CDR1 MNHEY, CDR2 SVGAGI. CDR3 sequence: CASSQDRGRTEAFF. The CDR3 DNA reads TGTGCCAGCAGTCAAGACAGGGGGAGGACTGAAGCTTTCTTT.

This sequence joins TRBV19 and TRBJ1-5; 10 bases match TRBD1. This CDR3 is built from 15 residues. Per the germline V gene, CDR1 is LNHDA and CDR2 is SQIVND (reference sequence). Trimming at V came to 7 bases and at J to 6 bases, leaving 9 bases not matched to a gene. CDR3 protein: CASTFGQGVSQPQHF. In DNA form, the CDR3 reads TGTGCCAGTACCTTCGGACAGGGGGTTTCTCAGCCCCAGCATTTT.

This chain links TRBV19 with TRBJ1-1, with TRBD1 as a possible D gene (5 bases). This CDR3 region has 13 residues. CDR1 and CDR2 (germline): LNHDA, SQIVND (reference sequence). V lost 5 bases, J lost 0 bases, and 7 bases lay in between. Here the CDR3 DNA reads TGTGCCAGTAGTCCAGGGTTGAACACTGAAGCTTTCTTT. The encoded protein is CASSPGLNTEAFF.

The genes are TRBV4-1 and TRBJ1-5; TRBD1 is a possible D gene (6 bases). The ends were cut back, 3 bases at V and 0 bases at J, with 15 bases in the middle. This CDR3 has 17 amino acids. Germline values: CDR1 MGHRA, CDR2 YSYEKL. CDR3 amino acids: CASSHLTGYNSNQPQHF. CDR3 coding DNA: TGCGCCAGCAGCCATCTTACAGGGTATAATAGCAATCAGCCCCAGCATTTT.

The chain combines TRBV30 with TRBJ1-1; D is possibly TRBD1 (5 bases). Looked up from germline, CDR1 is GTSNPN and CDR2 is SVGIG (reference sequence). Deletions cut 1 base from V and 14 bases from J, with 14 bases between. CDR3 size: 11 residues. CDR3 sequence: CAWSAAGYCFF. CDR3 in DNA: TGTGCCTGGAGTGCTGCAGGGTATTGCTTCTTT.

The rearrangement joins TRBV5-1 to TRBJ2-2; 9 bases are a match to TRBD1. The germline V gene encodes CDR1 SGHRS and CDR2 YFSETQ. The CDR3 covers 15 residues. V dropped 2 bases and J dropped 7; count of bases not matched to a gene: 6. The CDR3 sequence: CASSFGQGFNGELFF. The CDR3 coding sequence is TGCGCCAGCAGCTTTGGACAGGGGTTTAACGGGGAGCTGTTTTTT.

The chain recombines TRBV5-6 with TRBJ1-6, with 7 nucleotides matching TRBD1. Germline-derived CDR1 and CDR2 are SGHDT and YYEEEE. V lost 3 bases to trimming and J lost 3 bases; unmatched junction nucleotides: 3. The CDR3 has 15 amino acids. CDR3 in DNA: TGTGCCAGCAGCTCCCGGGACAGCTATAATTCACCCCTCCACTTT. This gives the protein CASSSRDSYNSPLHF.

The CDR3 loop is CASSEVRLRSYEQYF. The CDR3 DNA follows: TGTGCCAGCAGTGAAGTGAGACTTCGATCCTACGAGCAGTACTTC. The chain carries TRBV6-1 and TRBJ2-7; D uncertain. CDR1 and CDR2 from the germline V gene are MNHNS and SASEGT. The CDR3 covers 15 residues. Deletions cut 1 base from V and 1 base from J, with 11 bases between.

The rearrangement joins TRBV14 to TRBJ2-5; 11 bases agree with TRBD2. The CDR3 runs to 15 residues. The trim removed 1 base at V and 5 bases at J, leaving 3 bases unmatched. Germline CDR1 reads SGHDN; CDR2 reads FVKESK. Here the CDR3 reads CASSQARTSGETQYF. The CDR3 region has the DNA TGTGCCAGCAGCCAAGCTAGGACTAGCGGGGAGACCCAGTACTTC.

The chain is built from TRBV4-3 and TRBJ1-6; D uncertain. Germline V gives CDR1 LGHNA, CDR2 YSLEER. The ends were cut back, 0 bases at V and 9 bases at J, with 15 bases in the middle. This CDR3 has 16 amino acids. CDR3 nucleotides: TGCGCCAGCAGCCAAGAGAAGGGTAGCAGCGGTTCACCCCTCCACTTT. This gives the protein CASSQEKGSSGSPLHF.

This chain joins TRBV21-1 and TRBJ1-4; TRBD1, the table's D call, was not compared with the DNA. TRBV21-1 is noted as a pseudogene. The CDR3 totals 10 residues. CDR3 residues: CARQNRWAFF. In nucleotides, the CDR3 is TGTGCCAGACAGAATCGCTGGGCGTTTTTT.

The J gene is TRBJ2-1, the V gene TRBV7-3; 9 positions match TRBD2. This CDR3 is built from 15 residues. CDR1 is SGHTA and CDR2 is FQGTGA in the germline V gene. Losses at the gene ends were 2 bases for V and 6 bases for J; bases not matched to a gene: 5. This CDR3 reads CASSLLAGASNEQFF. CDR3 bases: TGTGCCAGCAGCTTATTAGCGGGAGCGTCCAATGAGCAGTTCTTC. Variable domain in full (rest from reference TRBV7-3 and TRBJ2-1): GAGVSQTPSNKVTEKGKYVELRCDPISGHTALYWYRQSLGQGPEFLIYFQGTGAADDSGLPNDRFFAVRPEGSVSTLKIQRTERGDSAVYLCASSLLAGASNEQFFGPGTRLTVL.

This clone came up a few times. This sequence joins TRBV11-2 and TRBJ2-2; 9 nucleotides align to TRBD1. The germline V gene has CDR1 SGHAT and CDR2 FQNNGV. V lost 5 bases and J lost 5; bases outside the gene matches: 3. This CDR3 region has 14 residues. CDR3 sequence reads: CASSRTGETGELFF. The DNA for the CDR3 is TGTGCCAGCAGCCGGACAGGGGAAACCGGGGAGCTGTTTTTT.

The chain combines TRBV7-2 with TRBJ2-3, with a possible D match to TRBD2 (6 bases). The germline V gene encodes CDR1 SGHTA and CDR2 FQGNSA. This CDR3 comprises 17 residues. V dropped 6 bases and J dropped 4 bases, with 23 bases sitting between them. The CDR3 protein is CASSPRAGPLSPDTQYF. The CDR3 DNA reads TGTGCCAGCAGTCCAAGAGCGGGCCCCTTATCCCCAGATACGCAGTATTTT. The full variable domain, completed using reference TRBV7-2 and TRBJ2-3, is GAGVSQSPSNKVTEKGKDVELRCDPISGHTALYWYRQSLGQGLEFLIYFQGNSAPDKSGLPSDRFSAERTGGSVSTLTIQRTQQEDSAVYLCASSPRAGPLSPDTQYFGPGTRLTVL.

The chain employs TRBV7-2 and TRBJ1-5; D is undetermined. Trimming stripped 3 bases from V and 7 bases from J, with 16 bases between. CDR3 length equals 15 residues. The germline V gene has CDR1 SGHTA and CDR2 FQGNSA. This CDR3 reads CASSLFGGVEQPQHF. The DNA for the CDR3 is TGTGCCAGCAGCTTGTTCGGCGGGGTAGAACAGCCCCAGCATTTT.

This chain uses TRBV11-2 with TRBJ1-5; TRBD1 is a possible D gene (5 bases). Trimming removed 0 bases from V and 6 bases from J, with 15 bases in between. This CDR3 has 16 amino acids. Germline CDR1 SGHAT, CDR2 FQNNGV. This CDR3 reads CASSLDGGFGGQPQHF. In DNA, the CDR3 is TGTGCCAGCAGCTTAGATGGAGGCTTCGGGGGTCAGCCCCAGCATTTT.

V gene TRBV18 combines with J gene TRBJ2-7; 13 nucleotides match TRBD2. J was trimmed by 7 bases and V by 3 bases; bases with no gene match: 3. This CDR3 is built from 14 residues. CDR1 and CDR2 (germline): KGHSH, LQKENI. CDR3 protein: CASSPETSGREQYF. For the CDR3, the DNA is TGTGCCAGCTCACCGGAGACTAGCGGGAGGGAGCAGTACTTC.

This clone was observed a few times. The genes are TRBV19 and TRBJ1-2; D is unresolved. The V end lost 4 bases, the J end lost 8 bases, and 11 bases lay between the germline ends. From germline, CDR1 is LNHDA and CDR2 SQIVND (reference sequence). The CDR3 is 12 residues long. For the CDR3, the DNA is TGTGCCAGTAGTACCGGTTATTCAGGCTACACCTTC. Protein sequence: CASSTGYSGYTF. Variable domain in full (rest from reference TRBV19 and TRBJ1-2): DGGITQSPKYLFRKEGQNVTLSCEQNLNHDAMYWYRQDPGQGLRLIYYSQIVNDFQKGDIAEGYSVSREKKESFPLTVTSAQKNPTAFYLCASSTGYSGYTFGSGTRLTVV.

The DNA of the CDR3 is TGTGCCATACGACAGGGGAGGTCTGACGAGCAGTACTTC. It yields the protein CAIRQGRSDEQYF. V and J are TRBV30 and TRBJ2-7, with 8 bases aligning to TRBD1. The junction had 11 bases not matched to a gene; V was cut back by 8 bases and J by 5 bases. The CDR3 runs to 13 residues. Germline lookup yields CDR1 GTSNPN and CDR2 SVGIG (reference sequence).

This chain links TRBV27 with TRBJ2-3, with 8 bases matching TRBD1. CDR1 is MNHEY and CDR2 is SMNVEV in the germline V gene (reference sequence). With V trimmed by 2 bases and J by 8 bases, 9 bases remained unmatched. The CDR3 is 15 amino acids. CDR3 in DNA: TGTGCCAGCAGTTTAAGTCAGGGGGCCCACGGTACGCAGTATTTT. This encodes CASSLSQGAHGTQYF.

The count of this clone is one. The genes are TRBV30 and TRBJ1-6; a weak D match, TRBD1 (6 bases). The CDR3 has 13 amino acids. Trimming removed 4 bases at V and 7 bases at J, with 11 bases between. Germline V lookup: CDR1 GTSNPN, CDR2 SVGIG (reference sequence). The CDR3 DNA reads as TGTGCCTGGACCCGACAGGCCAATTCACCCCTCCACTTT. Protein product: CAWTRQANSPLHF.

V gene TRBV19 combines with J gene TRBJ2-1; 10 bases are shared with TRBD1. Losses at the gene ends were 4 bases for V and 6 bases for J; bases not matched to a gene: 6. Looked up from germline, CDR1 is LNHDA and CDR2 is SQIVND (reference sequence). This CDR3 spans 15 amino acids. The CDR3 DNA follows: TGTGCCAGTAGTAGGGACAGGGGTTTTGGCAATGAGCAGTTCTTC. Its translation is CASSRDRGFGNEQFF.